The 5 T cell receptor beta chains below were found in one sample sequenced in a study of cytomegalovirus exposure and HLA in healthy donors. It was with 60 Vbeta and 13 Jbeta primers that the PCR ran. The repertoire was sequenced with immunoSEQ multiplex PCR; TCRdb's copy has only in-frame clones and lacks some. The data show some 86,000 clones, less than 75% seen once. Sequences were obtained from PBMCs. The source is a man under 40 in good health and CMV-seronegative.

To note about this clone: Mismatch with germline at one junction end may stem from a read error. The CDR3 reads CASSLWAGEGNYGYPF. For the CDR3, the DNA is TGTGCCAGCAGCTTATGGGCAGGGGAGGGTAACTATGGCTACCCCTTC. The chain joins TRBV7-8 to TRBJ1-2; a weak D match, TRBD1 (6 bases). The CDR3 runs to 16 residues. Germline V gene lookup returns CDR1 SGHVS and CDR2 FQNEAQ.

V and J are TRBV5-6 and TRBJ1-2; D gene ambiguous. Trimming took 1 base from V and 8 from J, leaving 12 bases between them. This CDR3 is 13 amino acids long. Germline CDR1 SGHDT, CDR2 YYEEEE. CDR3 residues: CASSLQLAGGYTF. The CDR3 DNA sequence: TGTGCCAGCAGCTTGCAACTTGCGGGAGGCTACACCTTC.

This clone was recorded a few times. This chain joins TRBV6-1 and TRBJ2-7; TRBD2 might be the D (6 bases). Trimming took off 4 bases at V and 6 bases at J, with 7 bases between the two ends. CDR1 is MNHNS and CDR2 is SASEGT in the germline V gene. The CDR3 spans 11 residues. CDR3: CASSAGSEQYF. The DNA for the CDR3 is TGTGCCAGCAGTGCCGGGAGCGAGCAGTACTTC.

A single count supports this clone. The chain employs TRBV4-1 and TRBJ2-2; no definite D call. The CDR3 extends over 12 amino acids. V was trimmed by 2 bases and J by 6 bases, leaving 4 bases between them. Germline CDR1 is MGHRA and CDR2 is YSYEKL. CDR3 protein: CASSQRAGELFF. The CDR3 bases are TGCGCCAGCAGCCAACGCGCCGGGGAGCTGTTTTTT.

This clone was counted only a few times. The CDR3, as DNA: TGTGCCAGCAGTCAGACAACAGATACGCAGTATTTT. It yields the protein CASSQTTDTQYF. This rearrangement joins TRBV6-5 to TRBJ2-3; D remains unclear. Germline-derived CDR1 and CDR2 are MNHEY and SVGAGI. CDR3 length: 12 amino acids. The V gene lost 5 bases and the J gene lost 3 bases, with 6 bases spanning the gap.